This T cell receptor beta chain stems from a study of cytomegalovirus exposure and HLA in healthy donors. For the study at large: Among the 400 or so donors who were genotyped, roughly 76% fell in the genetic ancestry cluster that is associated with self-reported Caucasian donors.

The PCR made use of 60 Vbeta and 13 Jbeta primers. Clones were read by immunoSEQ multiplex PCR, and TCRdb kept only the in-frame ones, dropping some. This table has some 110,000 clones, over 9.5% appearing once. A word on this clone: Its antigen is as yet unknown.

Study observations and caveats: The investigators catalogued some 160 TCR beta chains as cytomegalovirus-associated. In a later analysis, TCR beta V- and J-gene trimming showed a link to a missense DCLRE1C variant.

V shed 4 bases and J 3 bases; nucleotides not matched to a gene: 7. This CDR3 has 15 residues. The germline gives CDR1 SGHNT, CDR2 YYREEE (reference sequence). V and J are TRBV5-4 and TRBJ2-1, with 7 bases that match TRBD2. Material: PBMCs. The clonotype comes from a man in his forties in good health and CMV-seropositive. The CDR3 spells CASSLGLDLYNEQFF. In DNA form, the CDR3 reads TGTGCCAGCAGCCTCGGACTAGACCTCTACAATGAGCAGTTCTTC.